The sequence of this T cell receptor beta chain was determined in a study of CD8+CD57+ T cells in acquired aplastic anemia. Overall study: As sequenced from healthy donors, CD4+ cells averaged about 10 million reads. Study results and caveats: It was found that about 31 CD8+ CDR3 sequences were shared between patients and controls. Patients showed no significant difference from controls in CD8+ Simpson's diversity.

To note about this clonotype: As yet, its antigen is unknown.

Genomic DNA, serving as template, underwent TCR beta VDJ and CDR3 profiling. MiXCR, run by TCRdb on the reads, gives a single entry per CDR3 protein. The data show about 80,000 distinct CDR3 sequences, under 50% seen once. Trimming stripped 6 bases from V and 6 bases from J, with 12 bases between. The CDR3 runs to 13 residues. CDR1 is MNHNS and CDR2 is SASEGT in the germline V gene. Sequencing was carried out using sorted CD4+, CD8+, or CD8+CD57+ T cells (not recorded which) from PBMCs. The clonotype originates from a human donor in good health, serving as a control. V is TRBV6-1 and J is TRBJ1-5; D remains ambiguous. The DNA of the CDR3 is TGTGCCAGCAGCCCCGGCCCGGGTCAGCCCCAGCATTTT. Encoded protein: CASSPGPGQPQHF.